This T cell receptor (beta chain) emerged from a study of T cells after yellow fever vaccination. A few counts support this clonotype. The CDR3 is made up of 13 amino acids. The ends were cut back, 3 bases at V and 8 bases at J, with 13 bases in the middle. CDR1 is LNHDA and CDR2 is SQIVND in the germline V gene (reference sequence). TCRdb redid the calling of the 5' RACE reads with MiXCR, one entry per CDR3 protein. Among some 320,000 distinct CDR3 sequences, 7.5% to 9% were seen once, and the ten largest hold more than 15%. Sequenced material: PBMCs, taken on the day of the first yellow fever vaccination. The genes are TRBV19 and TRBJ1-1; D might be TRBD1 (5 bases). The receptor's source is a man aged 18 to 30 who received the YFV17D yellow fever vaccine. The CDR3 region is CASSMGRQTEAFF. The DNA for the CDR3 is TGTGCCAGTAGTATGGGAAGACAGACCGAAGCTTTCTTT.